These 5 T cell receptor beta chains came from one sample sequenced in a study of blood T cell repertoires in COVID-19 (dated by TCRdb to about 2020). Receptor libraries were prepared by the immunoSEQ multiplex PCR assay. Sourced from immuneACCESS, this table was stored by TCRdb with only in-frame sequences that have V and J called. A share of the clones is absent; for the studies checked, an unresolved V gene accounts for under half, and the remainder has no known explanation. For this sample the table gives roughly 300,000 clones, of which about 90% were detected only once. The top ten clones comprise roughly 1% of the sample. The sample comprised PBMCs or T cells enriched from blood (not recorded which). The receptors shown here come from a woman in her twenties or thirties who had recovered from COVID-19.

The chain uses TRBV27 and TRBJ1-1; 7 nucleotides agree with TRBD1. V shed 2 bases, J shed 8 bases, and the junction held 5 bases outside the gene matches. CDR1 MNHEY and CDR2 SMNVEV come from the germline V gene (reference sequence). The CDR3 spans 13 residues. The CDR3 loop is CASSLARQGEAFF. The CDR3 bases are TGTGCCAGCAGTTTAGCAAGACAGGGCGAAGCTTTCTTT.

This chain uses TRBV14 with TRBJ1-1, with D hard to call. The germline V and J ends were trimmed by 1 base and 4 bases, with 10 bases remaining between them. The CDR3 runs 14 residues. CDR1 is SGHDN, CDR2 FVKESK, per germline. Here the CDR3 reads CASSQGAAGTEAFF. Here the CDR3 DNA reads TGTGCCAGCAGCCAAGGCGCGGCGGGCACTGAAGCTTTCTTT.

CDR3 coding DNA: TGTGCCAGCAGACGCCCTGACGAGGCGAGCTCTGGAAACACCATATATTTT. Its translation: CASRRPDEASSGNTIYF. The V call is TRBV28, the J call TRBJ1-3; unclear D gene. This CDR3 has 17 residues. Germline loops: CDR1 MDHEN, CDR2 SYDVKM. Trimming shortened V by 6 bases and J by 0 bases, and 18 bases separated the two germline ends.

The chain is built from TRBV28 and TRBJ1-5; a possible D gene is TRBD1 (6 bases). CDR1 MDHEN and CDR2 SYDVKM come from the germline V gene. Trimming removed 6 bases from V and 3 bases from J, with 15 bases in between. There are 15 residues in the CDR3. The CDR3 DNA reads as TGTGCCAGCAGCCGTATAGGGGACACCAATCAGCCCCAGCATTTT. Its protein is CASSRIGDTNQPQHF.

V is TRBV18 and J is TRBJ1-5; the D is unclear. There are 15 residues in the CDR3. The germline gives CDR1 KGHSH, CDR2 LQKENI. V lost 3 bases and J 9 bases, leaving 18 bases between the germline ends. In DNA form, the CDR3 reads TGTGCCAGCTCACCCGACTTGAGTGACGAGTGGCCCCAGCATTTT. Translated, it gives CASSPDLSDEWPQHF.